This TCR beta chain is drawn from a study of cytomegalovirus exposure and HLA in healthy donors. This CDR3 is built from 12 residues. Germline V gene data show CDR1 as LNHNV and CDR2 as YYDKDF (reference sequence). Between the trimmed V and J ends, which lost 0 bases and 7 bases, there was a span of 6 bases. Worth noting for this clone: Its antigen is not known.

This PCR relied on a set of 60 Vbeta primers and 13 Jbeta primers. Method: immunoSEQ multiplex PCR; TCRdb's copy keeps in-frame clones and lacks some. The sample shows 100,000 to 150,000 clones, approximately 80% of them seen only once. Overall study findings and caveats: Cytomegalovirus association was assigned to approximately 160 TCR beta chains. According to an earlier analysis, most TCR beta V segments yielded productive rearrangements about 87% or about 30% of the time.

The material sequenced was PBMCs. The receptor comes from a woman aged 35 to 49 in good health and CMV-seronegative. This sequence joins TRBV15 and TRBJ1-2; unclear D gene. CDR3 residues: CATSRDSFGYTF. In DNA, the CDR3 is TGTGCCACCAGCAGAGATTCCTTTGGCTACACCTTC.